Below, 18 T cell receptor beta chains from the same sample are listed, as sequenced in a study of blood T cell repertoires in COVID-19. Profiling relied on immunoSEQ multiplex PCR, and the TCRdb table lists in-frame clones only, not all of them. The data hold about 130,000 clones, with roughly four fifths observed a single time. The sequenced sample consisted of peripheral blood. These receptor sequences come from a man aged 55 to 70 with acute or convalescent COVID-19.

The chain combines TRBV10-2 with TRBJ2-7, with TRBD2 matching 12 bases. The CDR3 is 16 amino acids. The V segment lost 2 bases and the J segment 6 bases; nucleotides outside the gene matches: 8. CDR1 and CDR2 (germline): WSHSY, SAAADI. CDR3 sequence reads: CASSERGASGRAEQYF. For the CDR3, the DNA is TGCGCCAGCAGTGAGAGGGGGGCTAGCGGGAGGGCCGAGCAGTACTTC.

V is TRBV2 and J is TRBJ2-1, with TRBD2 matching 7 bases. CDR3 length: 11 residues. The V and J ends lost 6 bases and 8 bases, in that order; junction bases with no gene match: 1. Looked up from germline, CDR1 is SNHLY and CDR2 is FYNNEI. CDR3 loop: CASRGGYEQFF. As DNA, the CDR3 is TGTGCCAGCAGGGGGGGGTATGAGCAGTTCTTC.

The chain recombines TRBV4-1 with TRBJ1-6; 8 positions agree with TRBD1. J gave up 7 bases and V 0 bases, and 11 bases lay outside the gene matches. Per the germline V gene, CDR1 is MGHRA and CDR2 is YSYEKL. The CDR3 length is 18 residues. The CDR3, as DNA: TGCGCCAGCAGCCAAGACTCGCCCGGGACAGGACCAAATTCACCCCTCCACTTT. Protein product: CASSQDSPGTGPNSPLHF.

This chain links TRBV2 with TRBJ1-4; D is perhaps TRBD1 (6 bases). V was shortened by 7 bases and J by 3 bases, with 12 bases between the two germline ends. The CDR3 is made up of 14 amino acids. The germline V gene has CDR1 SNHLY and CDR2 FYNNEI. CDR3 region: CASTDRPANEKLFF. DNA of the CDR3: TGTGCCAGCACTGACAGGCCAGCTAATGAAAAACTGTTTTTT.

The CDR3, as DNA: TGTGCCAGCAGTGACCGGAGGGGTCAAACTTACAATGAGCAGTTCTTC. Protein sequence: CASSDRRGQTYNEQFF. V and J are TRBV25-1 and TRBJ2-1; tentatively, D is TRBD2 (6 bases). Trimming left V 3 bases short and J 4 bases short, with 16 bases between. The CDR3 has 16 residues. CDR1 and CDR2 (germline): MGHDK, SYGVNS.

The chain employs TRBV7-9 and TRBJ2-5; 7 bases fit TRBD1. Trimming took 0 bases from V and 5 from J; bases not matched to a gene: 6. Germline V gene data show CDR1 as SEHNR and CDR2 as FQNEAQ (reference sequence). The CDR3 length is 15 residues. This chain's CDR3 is CASSLASRGRETQYF. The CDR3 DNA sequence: TGTGCCAGCAGCTTAGCGTCAAGGGGGCGGGAGACCCAGTACTTC.

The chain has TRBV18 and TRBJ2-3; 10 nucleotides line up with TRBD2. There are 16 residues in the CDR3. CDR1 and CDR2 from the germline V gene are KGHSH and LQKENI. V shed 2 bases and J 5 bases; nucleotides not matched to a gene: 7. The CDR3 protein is CASSPSLAGAQDTQYF. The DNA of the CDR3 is TGTGCCAGCTCACCATCCCTAGCGGGAGCCCAAGATACGCAGTATTTT.

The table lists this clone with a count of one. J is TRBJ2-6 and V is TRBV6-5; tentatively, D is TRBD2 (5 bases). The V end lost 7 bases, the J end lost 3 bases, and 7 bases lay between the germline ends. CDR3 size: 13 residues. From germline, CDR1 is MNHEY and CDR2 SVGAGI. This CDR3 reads CASTEVGANVLTF. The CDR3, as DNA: TGTGCCAGCACGGAGGTTGGGGCCAACGTCCTGACTTTC.

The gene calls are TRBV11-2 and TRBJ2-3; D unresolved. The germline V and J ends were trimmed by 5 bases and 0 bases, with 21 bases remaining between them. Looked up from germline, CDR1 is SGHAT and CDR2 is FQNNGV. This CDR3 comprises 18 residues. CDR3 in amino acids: CASSPTRYRVTSTDTQYF. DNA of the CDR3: TGTGCCAGCAGCCCCACCAGATACAGAGTTACTAGCACAGATACGCAGTATTTT.

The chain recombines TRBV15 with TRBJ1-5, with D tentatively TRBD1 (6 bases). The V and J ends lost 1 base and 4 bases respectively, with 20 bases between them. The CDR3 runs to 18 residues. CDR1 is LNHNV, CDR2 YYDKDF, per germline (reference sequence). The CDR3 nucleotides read TGTGCCACCAGCAGAGGCTTGTTCGTTGGGGGCTCGAATCAGCCCCAGCATTTT. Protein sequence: CATSRGLFVGGSNQPQHF.

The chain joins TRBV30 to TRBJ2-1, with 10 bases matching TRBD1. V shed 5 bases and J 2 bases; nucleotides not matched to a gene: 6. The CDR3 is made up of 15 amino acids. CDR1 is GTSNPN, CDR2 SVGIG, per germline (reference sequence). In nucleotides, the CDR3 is TGTGCCTGGGGTCCGGGACAGGGGACCTACAATGAGCAGTTCTTC. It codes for CAWGPGQGTYNEQFF. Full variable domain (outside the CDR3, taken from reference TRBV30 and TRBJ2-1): SQTIHQWPATLVQPVGSPLSLECTVEGTSNPNLYWYRQAAGRGLQLLFYSVGIGQISSEVPQNLSASRPQDRQFILSSKKLLLSDSGFYLCAWGPGQGTYNEQFFGPGTRLTVL.

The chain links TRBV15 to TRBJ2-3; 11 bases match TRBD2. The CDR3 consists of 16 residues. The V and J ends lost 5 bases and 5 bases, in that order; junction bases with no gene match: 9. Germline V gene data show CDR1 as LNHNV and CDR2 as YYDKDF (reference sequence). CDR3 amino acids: CATSSLSGRAGDTQYF. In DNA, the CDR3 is TGTGCCACCAGCTCCCTTAGCGGGAGGGCAGGAGATACGCAGTATTTT. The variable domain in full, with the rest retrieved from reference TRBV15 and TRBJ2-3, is DAMVIQNPRYQVTQFGKPVTLSCSQTLNHNVMYWYQQKSSQAPKLLFHYYDKDFNNEADTPDNFQSRRPNTSFCFLDIRSPGLGDTAMYLCATSSLSGRAGDTQYFGPGTRLTVL.

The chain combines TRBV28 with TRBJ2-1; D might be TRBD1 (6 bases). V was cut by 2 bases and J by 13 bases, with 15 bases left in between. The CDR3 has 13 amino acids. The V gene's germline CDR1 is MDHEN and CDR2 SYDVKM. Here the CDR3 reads CASSLDRRLYQFF. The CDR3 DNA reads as TGTGCCAGCAGTTTAGACAGGCGCCTTTATCAGTTCTTC.

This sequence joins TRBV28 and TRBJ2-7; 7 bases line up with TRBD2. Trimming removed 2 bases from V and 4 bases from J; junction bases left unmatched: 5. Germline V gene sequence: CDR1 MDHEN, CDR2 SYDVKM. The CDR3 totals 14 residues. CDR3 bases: TGTGCCAGCAGTTTAGCGGGAGAGGTTTACGAGCAGTACTTC. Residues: CASSLAGEVYEQYF. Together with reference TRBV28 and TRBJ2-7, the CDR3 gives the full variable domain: DVKVTQSSRYLVKRTGEKVFLECVQDMDHENMFWYRQDPGLGLRLIYFSYDVKMKEKGDIPEGYSVSREKKERFSLILESASTNQTSMYLCASSLAGEVYEQYFGPGTRLTVT.

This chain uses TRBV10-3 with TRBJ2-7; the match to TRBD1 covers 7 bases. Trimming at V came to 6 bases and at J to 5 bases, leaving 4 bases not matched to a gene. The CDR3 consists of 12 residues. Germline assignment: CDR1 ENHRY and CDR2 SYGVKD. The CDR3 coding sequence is TGTGCCATCAGCCGAACAGGGGACGAGCAGTACTTC. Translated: CAISRTGDEQYF.

The CDR3 DNA follows: TGTGCCAGCAGGCCGAACCTCAGGGGTCAGCCCCAGCATTTT. It encodes CASRPNLRGQPQHF. The J gene is TRBJ1-5, the V gene TRBV2; perhaps TRBD1 as D (6 bases). The CDR3 consists of 14 residues. V was cut by 6 bases and J by 6 bases, with 15 bases left in between. Germline V gene lookup returns CDR1 SNHLY and CDR2 FYNNEI.

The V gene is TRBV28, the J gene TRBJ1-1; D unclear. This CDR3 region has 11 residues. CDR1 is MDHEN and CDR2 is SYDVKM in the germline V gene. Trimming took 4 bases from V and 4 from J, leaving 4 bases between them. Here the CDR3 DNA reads TGTGCCAGCAGTTGGGCCACTGAAGCTTTCTTT. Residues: CASSWATEAFF. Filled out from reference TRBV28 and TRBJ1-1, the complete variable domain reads DVKVTQSSRYLVKRTGEKVFLECVQDMDHENMFWYRQDPGLGLRLIYFSYDVKMKEKGDIPEGYSVSREKKERFSLILESASTNQTSMYLCASSWATEAFFGQGTRLTVV.

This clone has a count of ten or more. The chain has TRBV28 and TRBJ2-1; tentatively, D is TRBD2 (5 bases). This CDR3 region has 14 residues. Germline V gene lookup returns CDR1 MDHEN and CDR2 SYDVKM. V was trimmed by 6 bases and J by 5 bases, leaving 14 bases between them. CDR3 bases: TGTGCCAGCAGCCCTGTGGTGAGGGACAATGAGCAGTTCTTC. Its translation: CASSPVVRDNEQFF.